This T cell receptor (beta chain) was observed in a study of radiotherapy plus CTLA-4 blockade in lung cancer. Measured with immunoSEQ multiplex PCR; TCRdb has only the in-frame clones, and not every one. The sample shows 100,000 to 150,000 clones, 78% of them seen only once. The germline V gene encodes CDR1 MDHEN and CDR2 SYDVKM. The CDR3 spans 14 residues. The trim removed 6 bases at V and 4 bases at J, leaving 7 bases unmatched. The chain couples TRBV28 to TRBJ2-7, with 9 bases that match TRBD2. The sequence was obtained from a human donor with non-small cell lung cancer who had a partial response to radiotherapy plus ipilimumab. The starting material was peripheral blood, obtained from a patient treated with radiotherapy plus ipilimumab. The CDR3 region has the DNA TGTGCCAGCAGAACCCCTAGCGGGATGTACGAGCAGTACTTC. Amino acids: CASRTPSGMYEQYF.